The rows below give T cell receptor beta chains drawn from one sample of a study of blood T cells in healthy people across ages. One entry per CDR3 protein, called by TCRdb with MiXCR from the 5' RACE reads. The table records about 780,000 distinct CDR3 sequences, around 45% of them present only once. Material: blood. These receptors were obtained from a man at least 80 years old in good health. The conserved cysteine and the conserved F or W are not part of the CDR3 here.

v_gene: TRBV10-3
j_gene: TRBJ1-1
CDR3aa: AIRTDPNTEAF

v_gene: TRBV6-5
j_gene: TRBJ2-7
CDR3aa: ASSRGLGSYEQY

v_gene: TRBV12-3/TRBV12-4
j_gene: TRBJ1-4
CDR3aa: ASSTGTVRGKLF

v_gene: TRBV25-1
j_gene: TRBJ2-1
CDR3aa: ASSGLASGYNEQF

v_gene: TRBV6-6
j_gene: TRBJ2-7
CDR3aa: ASSYRESGEQY

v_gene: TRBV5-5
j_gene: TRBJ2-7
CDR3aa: ASSLVLGRATFEQY

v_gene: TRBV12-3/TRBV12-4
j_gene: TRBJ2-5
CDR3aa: ASSFGRGEETQY

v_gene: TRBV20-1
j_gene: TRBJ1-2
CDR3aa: SARVRRGGYGYT

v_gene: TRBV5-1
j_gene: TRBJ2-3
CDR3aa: ASRESTDTRY

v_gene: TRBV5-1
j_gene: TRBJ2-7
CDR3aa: ATKLGTGGDEQY

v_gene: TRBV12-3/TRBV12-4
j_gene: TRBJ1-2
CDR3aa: ASSFDRGPASYT

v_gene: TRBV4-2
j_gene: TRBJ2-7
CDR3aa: ASSQHGTGWYEQY

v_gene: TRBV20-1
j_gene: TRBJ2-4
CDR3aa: SAAGDRGYTKNIQY

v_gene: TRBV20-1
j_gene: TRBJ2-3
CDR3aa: SARSPGLAGNIDTQY

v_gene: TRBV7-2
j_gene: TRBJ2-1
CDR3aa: ASSQGTSGPLSYNEQF

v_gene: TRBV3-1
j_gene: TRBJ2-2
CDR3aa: AIKSHGNTGELF

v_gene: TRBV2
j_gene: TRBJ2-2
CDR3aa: ASSPGTGWDGELF

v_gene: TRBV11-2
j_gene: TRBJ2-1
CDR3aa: ASTINPPGNEQF

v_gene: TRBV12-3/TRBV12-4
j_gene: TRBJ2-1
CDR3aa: ASSPGLAGEDEQF

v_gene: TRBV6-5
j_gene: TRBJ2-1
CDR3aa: ASSQREAREQF

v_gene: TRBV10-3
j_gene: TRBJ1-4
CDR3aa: ATGDGQGGEKLF

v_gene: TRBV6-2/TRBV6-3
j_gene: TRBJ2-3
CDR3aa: ASSYLAAGEGTDTQY

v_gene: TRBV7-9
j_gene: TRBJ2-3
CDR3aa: ASSSSGNTDTQY

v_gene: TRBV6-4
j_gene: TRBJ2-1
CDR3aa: ASSADGHNEQF

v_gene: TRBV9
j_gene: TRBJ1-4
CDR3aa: ASSVGGAGEKLF

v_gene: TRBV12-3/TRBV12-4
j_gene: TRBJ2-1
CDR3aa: ASSPTGGTYNEQF

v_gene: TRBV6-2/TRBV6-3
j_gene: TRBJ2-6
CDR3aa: ASSYALSGANVLT

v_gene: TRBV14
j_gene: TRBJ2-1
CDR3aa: ASTPVLAANEQF

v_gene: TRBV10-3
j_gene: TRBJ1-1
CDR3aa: AISVGGNTEAF

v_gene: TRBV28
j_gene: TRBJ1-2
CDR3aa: ASSPGGRVGYGYT

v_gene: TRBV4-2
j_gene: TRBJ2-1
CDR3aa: ASSPSGRSNEQF

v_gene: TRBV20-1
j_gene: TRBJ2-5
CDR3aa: SAGSETGTETQY

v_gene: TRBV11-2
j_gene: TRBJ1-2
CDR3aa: ASSFRGTGVGDGYT

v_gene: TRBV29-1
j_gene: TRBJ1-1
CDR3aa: SVSRGSGDTEAF

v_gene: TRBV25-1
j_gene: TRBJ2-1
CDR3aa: ASSGTSGGPYEQF

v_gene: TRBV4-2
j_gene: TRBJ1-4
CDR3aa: ASSQAWTGVSDSERLF

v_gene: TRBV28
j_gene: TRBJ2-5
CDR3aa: ASTGDGSSPQETQY

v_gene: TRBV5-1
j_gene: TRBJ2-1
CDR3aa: ASTHGGASSYNEQF

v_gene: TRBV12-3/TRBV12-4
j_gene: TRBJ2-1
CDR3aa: ASSPGVGGNEQF

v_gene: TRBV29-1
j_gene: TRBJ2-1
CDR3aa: SVEQGAGEQF

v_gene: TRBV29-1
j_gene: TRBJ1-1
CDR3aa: SVYFGGTEAF

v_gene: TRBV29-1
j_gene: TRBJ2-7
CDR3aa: SVVLAGVWYEQY

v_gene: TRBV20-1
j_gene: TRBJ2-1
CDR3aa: SAYGQRDYNEQF

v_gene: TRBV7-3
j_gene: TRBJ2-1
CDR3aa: ASALTGPNNEQF

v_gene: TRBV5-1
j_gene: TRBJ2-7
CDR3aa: ASTTRGQSFGGQY

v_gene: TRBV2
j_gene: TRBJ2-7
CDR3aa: ASRGPVVYEQY

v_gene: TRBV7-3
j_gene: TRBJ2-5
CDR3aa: ASSPRPGLPETQY

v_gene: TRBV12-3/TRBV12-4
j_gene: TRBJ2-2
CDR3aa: ASSFPGTSGRFWRNTGELF